Detailed here is one TCR beta chain. The antigen is not known. These data originate in a study of siplizumab effects on memory and regulatory T cells. General observations from the study: A major contribution to the alloresponse seemed to be made by naive T cells, which seemed more diverse than memory cells. With siplizumab, Treg-derived clones averaged about 69% of mappable alloreactive CD4+ clones, versus 26.9% in controls. The study found that siplizumab significantly reduced alloreactive sequences traceable to unstimulated CD4+ memory cells. Naive versus memory phenotype went unassigned for roughly 75-97% of proliferating CD4+ or CD8+ clones.

Germline V gene data show CDR1 as SNHLY and CDR2 as FYNNEI. Unmatched junction bases numbered 2, after V lost 7 bases and J lost 3 bases. This CDR3 is built from 15 residues. Some clones are missing from TCRdb's copy, which holds only in-frame ones; the method was immunoSEQ multiplex PCR. The sample records some 100,000 clones, 85% to 95% being singletons. The sample taken for sequencing was non-Treg CD4+ T cells sorted from blood. The clonotype originates from a human donor in good health. V usage is TRBV2 and J usage is TRBJ2-3; TRBD2 matches 15 bases. In DNA, the CDR3 is TGTGCCAGCAAGGGGACTAGCGGGGGGACAGATACGCAGTATTTT. It specifies CASKGTSGGTDTQYF.